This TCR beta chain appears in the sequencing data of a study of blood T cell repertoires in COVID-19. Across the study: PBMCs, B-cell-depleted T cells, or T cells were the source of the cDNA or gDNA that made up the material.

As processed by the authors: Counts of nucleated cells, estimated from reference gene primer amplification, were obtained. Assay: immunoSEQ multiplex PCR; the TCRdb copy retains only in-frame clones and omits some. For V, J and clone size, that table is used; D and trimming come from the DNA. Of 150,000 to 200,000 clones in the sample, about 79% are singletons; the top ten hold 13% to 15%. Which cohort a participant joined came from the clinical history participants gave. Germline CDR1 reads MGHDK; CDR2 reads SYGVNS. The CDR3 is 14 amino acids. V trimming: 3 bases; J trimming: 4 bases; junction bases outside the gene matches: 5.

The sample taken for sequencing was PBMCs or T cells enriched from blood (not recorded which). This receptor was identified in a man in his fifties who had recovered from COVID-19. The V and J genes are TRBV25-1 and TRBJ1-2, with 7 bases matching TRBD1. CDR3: CASSEHRGSYGYTF. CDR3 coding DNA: TGTGCCAGCAGTGAGCACAGGGGCAGCTATGGCTACACCTTC.